This record concerns one T cell receptor beta chain sequence. Its target antigen remains unknown. No quality values exist for individual bases; no much larger clone is one base distant. V is pared back by 5 bases and J by 3 bases, with 9 bases lying between the germline termini. Based on the germline V gene, the CDR1 and CDR2 sequences are MNHEY and SVGEGT. Inclusive of the bounding cysteine and phenylalanine, the CDR3 is 13 residues long. The entry retains the CDR3 DNA only, 39 bases that are in frame from base 1. This record belongs to a study of blood T cell repertoires in COVID-19 (dated by TCRdb to 2020 to 2022). About the study as a whole: The collaborator samples originated in the United States, Italy and Spain and spanned the acute and convalescent phases of COVID-19. The prospective study material was composed of cDNA or gDNA derived from T cells, B-cell-depleted T cells, or PBMCs. Where available, HLA class I and class II types were taken from metadata supplied by the sample provider and were not determined by assay-based typing. A de-identified subject ID, COVID-19 status, age in years and sex were almost always included in the sample metadata. The repertoires were released in a freely available public database intended as a resource for research on the immune response to SARS-CoV-2. Subjects who had been exposed to COVID-19, were actively infected with it, or had recovered from it provided the deeply sampled blood TCRbeta repertoires that made up the dataset. The samples were drawn from two sources: the first 160 participants of the ongoing ImmuneRACE study, and 1,000 to 1,500 subjects contributed by 6 global collaborators.

TCRbeta CDR3 regions were amplified from genomic DNA by means of the immunoSEQ Assay, a bias-controlled multiplex PCR. The authors' analysis ran thus. The number of nucleated cells in each sample was estimated from the amplification of reference gene primers within the assay. Sequence reads were collapsed and filtered to measure the absolute abundance of every unique TCRbeta CDR3 rearrangement. For each sample, productive Simpson clonality was calculated as the square root of Simpson's diversity index over productive rearrangements. In its TCRdb copy, this immuneACCESS table keeps in-frame sequences only and misses some clones. Where compared with another copy, unresolved V genes explain less than half of these, and the others have no known cause. V, J and clone size were drawn from that table, and D and trimming were deduced from the DNA. The sample table shows some 150,000 clones, and 70% to 90% are seen once. The ten top clones hold approximately 8% of the sample.

One collaborating source in Seattle enrolled patients while the patients were actively infected and followed the patients over time throughout the course of disease. The collaborating institutions used their own protocols to collect whole blood in K2EDTA tubes. For TCRbeta analysis, collaborators shipped samples as frozen whole blood, isolated PBMCs, or DNA extracted from either of those sample types. The investigation overall reported the following: The quantity of clinical and demographic metadata differed by source and by participant and was supplied without curation.

The TCR comes from a woman aged 55-70 years with COVID-19, enrolled during active disease. Recombination joined TRBV6-2 or TRBV6-3 with TRBJ2-3; the best D guess is TRBD1, with 5 bases matching. The sequencing input was peripheral blood. DNA sequence: TGTGCCAGCAGTCCCCGACAGACAGATACGCAGTATTTT. Translated, it gives CASSPRQTDTQYF.